Here is one T cell receptor beta chain with its context. The data stem from a study of blood T cell repertoires in COVID-19. In the study overall: Collection of acute and convalescent COVID-19 samples took place in the United States, Italy and Spain. PBMCs, B-cell-depleted T cells, or T cells were the source of the cDNA or gDNA that made up the material.

The germline gives CDR1 WNHNN, CDR2 SYGVQD (reference sequence). The CDR3 has 14 amino acids. V was clipped by 0 bases and J by 11 bases, with 16 bases between them. Original methodology: For nucleated cells, counts were estimated from reference gene primer amplification. Method: immunoSEQ multiplex PCR; TCRdb's copy keeps in-frame clones and lacks some. V, J and clone size are taken as reported in that table, and D and trimming were inferred from the DNA itself. In the table there are roughly 62,000 clones, around 90% of which are singletons. Sequenced input: peripheral blood. The V and J genes are TRBV10-1 and TRBJ1-1; no reliable D call. The origin of this receptor is a human donor with acute or convalescent COVID-19. The donor label of this sample is uncertain. The CDR3 region has the DNA TGCGCCAGCAGTGAGTCGCGGAACGTTCCGGGGGCTTTCTTT. It specifies CASSESRNVPGAFF.